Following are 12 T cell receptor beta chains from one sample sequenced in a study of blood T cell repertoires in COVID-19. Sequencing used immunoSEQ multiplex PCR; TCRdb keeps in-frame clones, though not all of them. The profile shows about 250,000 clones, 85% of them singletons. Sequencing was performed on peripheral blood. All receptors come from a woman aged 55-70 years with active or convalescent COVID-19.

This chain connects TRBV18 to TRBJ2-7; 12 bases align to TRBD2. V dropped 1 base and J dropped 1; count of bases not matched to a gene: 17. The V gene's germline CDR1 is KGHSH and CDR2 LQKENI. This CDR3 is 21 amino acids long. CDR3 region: CASSPLVLGQDGLAGSYEQYF. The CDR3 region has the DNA TGTGCCAGCTCACCACTAGTTTTGGGACAGGACGGACTAGCGGGATCCTACGAGCAGTACTTC.

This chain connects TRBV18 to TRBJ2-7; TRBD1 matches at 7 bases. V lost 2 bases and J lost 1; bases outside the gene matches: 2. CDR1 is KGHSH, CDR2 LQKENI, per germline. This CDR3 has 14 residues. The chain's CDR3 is CASSPSGQSYEQYV. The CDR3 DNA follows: TGTGCCAGCTCACCATCGGGACAGTCCTACGAGCAGTACGTC.

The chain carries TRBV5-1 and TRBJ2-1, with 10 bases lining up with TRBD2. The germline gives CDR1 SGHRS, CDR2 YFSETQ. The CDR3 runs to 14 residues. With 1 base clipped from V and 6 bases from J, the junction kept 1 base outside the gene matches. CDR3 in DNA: TGCGCCAGCAGCTTGCCTAGCGGGAGCAATGAGCAGTTCTTC. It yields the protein CASSLPSGSNEQFF.

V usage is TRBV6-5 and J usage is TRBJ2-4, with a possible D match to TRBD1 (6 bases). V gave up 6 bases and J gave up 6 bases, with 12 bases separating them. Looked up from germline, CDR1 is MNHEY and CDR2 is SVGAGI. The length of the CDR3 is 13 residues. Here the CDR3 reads CASRGGEGNIQYF. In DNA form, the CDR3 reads TGTGCCAGCAGAGGGGGAGAGGGAAACATTCAGTACTTC.

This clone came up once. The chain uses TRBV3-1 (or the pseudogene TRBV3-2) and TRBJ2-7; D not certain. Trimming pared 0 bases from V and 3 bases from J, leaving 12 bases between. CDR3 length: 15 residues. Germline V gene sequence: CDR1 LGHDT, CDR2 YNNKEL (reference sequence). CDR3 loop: CASSQEARPFYEQYF. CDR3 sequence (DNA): TGTGCCAGCAGCCAAGAAGCTAGGCCCTTCTACGAGCAGTACTTC.

The CDR3 nucleotides read TGTGCCAGCAGCTTAGATCGAGGAGACACAGATACGCAGTATTTT. It encodes CASSLDRGDTDTQYF. The chain combines TRBV11-2 with TRBJ2-3; D is undetermined. V lost 0 bases and J lost 2, with 9 bases in between. The CDR3 runs to 15 residues. The germline CDR1 and CDR2 sequences are SGHAT and FQNNGV.

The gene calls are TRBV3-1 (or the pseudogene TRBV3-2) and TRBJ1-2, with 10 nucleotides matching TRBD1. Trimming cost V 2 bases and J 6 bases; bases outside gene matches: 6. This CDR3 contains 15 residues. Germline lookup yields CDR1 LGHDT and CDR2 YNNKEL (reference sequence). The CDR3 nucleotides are TGTGCCAGCAGCCAAAGGGGGGACAGGGGCCATGGCTACACCTTC. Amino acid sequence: CASSQRGDRGHGYTF.

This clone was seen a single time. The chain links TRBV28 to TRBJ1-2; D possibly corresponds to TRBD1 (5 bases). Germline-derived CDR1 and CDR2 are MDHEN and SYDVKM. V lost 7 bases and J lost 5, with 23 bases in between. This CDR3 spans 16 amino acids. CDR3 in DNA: TGTGCCAGCACCCAAGGGTTTTCCAGGGTAACTTATGGCTACACCTTC. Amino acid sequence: CASTQGFSRVTYGYTF.

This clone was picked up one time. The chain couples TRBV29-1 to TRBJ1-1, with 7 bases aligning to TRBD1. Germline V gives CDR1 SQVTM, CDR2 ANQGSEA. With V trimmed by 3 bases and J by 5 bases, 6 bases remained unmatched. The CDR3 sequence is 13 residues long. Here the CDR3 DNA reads TGCAGCGTTGATAAAGGGGGCGGGACTGAAGCTTTCTTT. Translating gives CSVDKGGGTEAFF.

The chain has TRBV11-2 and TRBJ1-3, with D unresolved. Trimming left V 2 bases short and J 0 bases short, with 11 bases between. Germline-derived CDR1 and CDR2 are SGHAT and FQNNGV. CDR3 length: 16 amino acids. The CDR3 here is CASSLRRVHSGNTIYF. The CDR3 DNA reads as TGTGCCAGCAGCTTAAGGAGGGTACACTCTGGAAACACCATATATTTT.

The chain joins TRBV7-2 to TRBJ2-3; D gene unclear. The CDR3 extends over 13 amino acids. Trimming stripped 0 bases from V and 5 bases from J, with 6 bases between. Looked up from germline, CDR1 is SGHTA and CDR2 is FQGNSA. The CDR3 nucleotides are TGTGCCAGCAGCTTAGCCTTCAGAGATACGCAGTATTTT. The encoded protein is CASSLAFRDTQYF.

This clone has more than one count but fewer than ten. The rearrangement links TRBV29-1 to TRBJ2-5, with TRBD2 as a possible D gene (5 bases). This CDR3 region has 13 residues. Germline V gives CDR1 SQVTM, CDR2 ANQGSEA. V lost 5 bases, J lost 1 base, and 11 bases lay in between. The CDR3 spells CSVRPGSQETQYF. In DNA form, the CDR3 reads TGCAGCGTTCGACCGGGATCCCAAGAGACCCAGTACTTC.